The entry below describes one T cell receptor beta chain. Its antigen is not identified. Clones were read by immunoSEQ multiplex PCR, and TCRdb kept only the in-frame ones, dropping some. The table shows some 140,000 clones, with about nine tenths occurring only once. This record belongs to a study of OX40 agonist ivuxolimab in advanced cancers. Looking at the study overall: The eligibility criteria allowed prior anti-PD-1, anti-PD-L1 or anti-CTLA-4 therapy, and approximately 38% had some. Study-wide findings and caveats: Within 6 weeks, CD4+ and CD8+ blood T cells expanded clonally at 0.1 to 3.0 mg/kg.

The CDR3 consists of 18 residues. The germline gives CDR1 SGHDN, CDR2 FVKESK. V was cut by 0 bases and J by 0 bases, with 15 bases left in between. The origin of this receptor is an adult with an advanced solid tumor such as melanoma, head and neck, liver or kidney cancer. The J gene is TRBJ1-3, the V gene TRBV14; TRBD1 might be the D (5 bases). The sample in question was CD4+ or CD8+ T cells sorted from blood, obtained in a trial of the OX40 agonist ivuxolimab. CDR3 sequence reads: CASSQDRPRTISGNTIYF. CDR3 nucleotide sequence: TGTGCCAGCAGCCAAGATCGGCCCAGGACAATCTCTGGAAACACCATATATTTT. Combining the CDR3 with reference TRBV14 and TRBJ1-3 gives the whole variable domain EAGVTQFPSHSVIEKGQTVTLRCDPISGHDNLYWYRRVMGKEIKFLLHFVKESKQDESGMPNNRFLAERTGGTYSTLKVQPAELEDSGVYFCASSQDRPRTISGNTIYFGEGSWLTVV.